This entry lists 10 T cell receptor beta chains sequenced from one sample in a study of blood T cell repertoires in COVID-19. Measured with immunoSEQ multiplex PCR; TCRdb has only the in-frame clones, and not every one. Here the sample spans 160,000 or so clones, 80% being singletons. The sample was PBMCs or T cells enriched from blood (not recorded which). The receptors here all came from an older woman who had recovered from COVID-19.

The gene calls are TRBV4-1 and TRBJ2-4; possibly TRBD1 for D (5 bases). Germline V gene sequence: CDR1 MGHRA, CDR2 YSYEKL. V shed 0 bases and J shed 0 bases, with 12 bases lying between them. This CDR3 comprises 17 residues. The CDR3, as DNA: TGCGCCAGCAGCCAAGATAGGACAAGGCTAGCCAAAAACATTCAGTACTTC. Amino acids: CASSQDRTRLAKNIQYF.

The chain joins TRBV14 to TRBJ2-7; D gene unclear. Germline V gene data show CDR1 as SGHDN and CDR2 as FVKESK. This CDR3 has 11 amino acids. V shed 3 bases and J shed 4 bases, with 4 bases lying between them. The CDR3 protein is CASSQSYEQYF. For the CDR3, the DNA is TGTGCCAGCAGCCAGAGTTACGAGCAGTACTTC. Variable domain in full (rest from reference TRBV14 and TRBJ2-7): EAGVTQFPSHSVIEKGQTVTLRCDPISGHDNLYWYRRVMGKEIKFLLHFVKESKQDESGMPNNRFLAERTGGTYSTLKVQPAELEDSGVYFCASSQSYEQYFGPGTRLTVT.

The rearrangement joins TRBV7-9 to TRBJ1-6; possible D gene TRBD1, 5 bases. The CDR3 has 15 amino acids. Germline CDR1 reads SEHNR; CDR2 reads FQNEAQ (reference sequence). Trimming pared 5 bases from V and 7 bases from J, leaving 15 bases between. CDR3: CASSVLGPENSPLHF. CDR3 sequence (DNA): TGTGCCAGCAGCGTCCTGGGGCCAGAGAATTCACCCCTCCACTTT.

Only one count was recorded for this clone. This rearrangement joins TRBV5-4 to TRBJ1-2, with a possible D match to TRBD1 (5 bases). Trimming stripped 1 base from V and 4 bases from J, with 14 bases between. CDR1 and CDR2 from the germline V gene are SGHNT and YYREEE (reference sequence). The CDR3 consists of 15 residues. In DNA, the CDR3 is TGTGCCAGCAGCTTGATTACGGGGGAGTCCTATGGCTACACCTTC. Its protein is CASSLITGESYGYTF.

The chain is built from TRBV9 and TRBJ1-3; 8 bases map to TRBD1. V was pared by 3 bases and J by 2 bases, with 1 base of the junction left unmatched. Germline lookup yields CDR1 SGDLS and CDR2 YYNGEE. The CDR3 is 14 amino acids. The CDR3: CASSGRGPGNTIYF. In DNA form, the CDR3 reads TGTGCCAGCAGCGGCAGGGGGCCTGGAAACACCATATATTTT.

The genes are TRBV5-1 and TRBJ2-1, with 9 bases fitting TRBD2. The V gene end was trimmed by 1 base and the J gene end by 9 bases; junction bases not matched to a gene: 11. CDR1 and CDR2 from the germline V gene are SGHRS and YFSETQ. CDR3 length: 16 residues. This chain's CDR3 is CASSLSVSGGGGEQFF. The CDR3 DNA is TGCGCCAGCAGCTTGTCTGTTAGCGGGGGAGGGGGTGAGCAGTTCTTC.

Written as DNA, the CDR3 is TGTGCCAGCTCACGTCAGCGGGGGGGCCTTAGCACAGATACGCAGTATTTT. Amino acids: CASSRQRGGLSTDTQYF. The J gene is TRBJ2-3, the V gene TRBV18; 10 nucleotides align to TRBD2. The CDR3 sequence is 17 residues long. From germline, CDR1 is KGHSH and CDR2 LQKENI. V lost 4 bases and J lost 0; bases outside the gene matches: 7.

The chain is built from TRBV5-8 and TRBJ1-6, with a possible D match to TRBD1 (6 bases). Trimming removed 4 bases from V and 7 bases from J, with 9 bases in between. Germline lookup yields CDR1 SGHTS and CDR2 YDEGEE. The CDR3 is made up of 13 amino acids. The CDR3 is CASSVTGNSPLHF. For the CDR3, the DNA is TGTGCCAGCAGCGTGACAGGCAATTCACCCCTCCACTTT.

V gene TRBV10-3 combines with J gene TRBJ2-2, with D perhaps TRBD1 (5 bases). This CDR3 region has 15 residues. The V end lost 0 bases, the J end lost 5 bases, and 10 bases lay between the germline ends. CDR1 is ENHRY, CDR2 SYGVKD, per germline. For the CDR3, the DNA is TGTGCCATCAGTGAGTCGGGCAGGGCAACCGGGGAGCTGTTTTTT. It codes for CAISESGRATGELFF.

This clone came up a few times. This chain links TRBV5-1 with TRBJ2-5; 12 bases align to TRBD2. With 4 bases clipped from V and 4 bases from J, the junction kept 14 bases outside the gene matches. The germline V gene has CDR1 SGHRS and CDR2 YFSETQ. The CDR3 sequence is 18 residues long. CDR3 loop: CASSPEGSSGGATETQYF. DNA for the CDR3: TGCGCCAGCAGCCCCGAGGGGTCTAGCGGGGGGGCCACAGAGACCCAGTACTTC.